What follows are 31 T cell receptor beta chains derived from one specimen sequenced in a study of blood T cell repertoires in COVID-19. Libraries were prepared by immunoSEQ multiplex PCR; TCRdb keeps only in-frame clonotypes and omits some of them. The table shows roughly 230,000 clones, with just under 90% occurring only once. Sequencing used PBMCs or T cells enriched from blood (not recorded which). The origin of the receptors is a woman aged 25-40 years with acute COVID-19.

V gene TRBV3-1 (or the pseudogene TRBV3-2) combines with J gene TRBJ1-4, with 7 bases lining up with TRBD1. The germline gives CDR1 LGHDT, CDR2 YNNKEL (reference sequence). Trimming removed 0 bases from V and 5 bases from J; junction bases left unmatched: 9. The CDR3 length is 17 residues. The CDR3 DNA sequence: TGTGCCAGCAGCCAAGACAGGGGGACTTGGAGGAATGAAAAACTGTTTTTT. It codes for CASSQDRGTWRNEKLFF.

The J gene is TRBJ1-4, the V gene TRBV5-1, with 7 bases that match TRBD1. CDR3 length equals 14 residues. After removal of 0 bases from V and 7 bases from J, the junction contained 3 bases not matched to a gene. Germline V gives CDR1 SGHRS, CDR2 YFSETQ. The CDR3 loop is CASSLEGAAEKLFF. The CDR3 nucleotides read TGCGCCAGCAGCTTGGAGGGGGCAGCTGAAAAACTGTTTTTT. The full variable domain, rest sourced from reference TRBV5-1 and TRBJ1-4, is KAGVTQTPRYLIKTRGQQVTLSCSPISGHRSVSWYQQTPGQGLQFLFEYFSETQRNKGNFPGRFSGRQFSNSRSEMNVSTLELGDSALYLCASSLEGAAEKLFFGSGTQLSVL.

V gene TRBV18 combines with J gene TRBJ1-5, with a weak D call TRBD1 (6 bases). CDR3 size: 16 residues. Germline V CDR1 and CDR2: KGHSH, LQKENI. Trimming shortened V by 4 bases and J by 0 bases, and 13 bases separated the two germline ends. The CDR3 protein is CASSQGTPYSNQPQHF. In DNA form, the CDR3 reads TGTGCCAGCTCACAAGGGACACCCTATAGCAATCAGCCCCAGCATTTT.

The CDR3 protein is CSVGPQGESYTF. The CDR3 region has the DNA TGCAGCGTTGGGCCACAGGGCGAAAGCTACACCTTC. The chain recombines TRBV29-1 with TRBJ1-2; maybe TRBD1 (6 bases). The CDR3 is 12 amino acids. Germline V CDR1 and CDR2: SQVTM, ANQGSEA. The V end lost 4 bases, the J end lost 9 bases, and 15 bases lay between the germline ends.

The chain combines TRBV6-5 with TRBJ1-2; the match to TRBD1 covers 9 bases. The ends lost 7 bases at V and 3 bases at J; junction bases unmatched: 6. The CDR3 has 14 residues. From germline, CDR1 is MNHEY and CDR2 SVGAGI. This CDR3 is CASTRTGDHYGYTF. Here the CDR3 DNA reads TGTGCCAGCACCCGGACAGGGGACCACTATGGCTACACCTTC.

The V and J genes are TRBV5-5 and TRBJ1-3; D call uncertain. The CDR3 is 15 residues long. V lost 5 bases and J lost 5, with 17 bases in between. The V gene's germline CDR1 is SGHKS and CDR2 YYEKEE (reference sequence). The DNA of the CDR3 is TGTGCCAGCAGTCCCAGGATCTTTGAGAGAAACACCATATATTTT. Its protein product is CASSPRIFERNTIYF.

V and J are TRBV29-1 and TRBJ2-7; possibly TRBD2 for D (7 bases). V lost 6 bases and J 0 bases, leaving 12 bases between the germline ends. Germline lookup yields CDR1 SQVTM and CDR2 ANQGSEA. This CDR3 is built from 13 residues. The CDR3 here is CSVGGGNSYEQYF. Here the CDR3 DNA reads TGCAGCGTGGGAGGGGGAAACTCCTACGAGCAGTACTTC.

The gene calls are TRBV5-1 and TRBJ1-1; TRBD1 might be the D (6 bases). Germline V gives CDR1 SGHRS, CDR2 YFSETQ. With 5 bases removed from V and 5 bases from J, the gap between germline ends came to 13 bases. There are 13 residues in the CDR3. CDR3 in amino acids: CASRGQGSTEAFF. CDR3 nucleotides: TGCGCCAGCAGGGGGCAGGGGTCGACTGAAGCTTTCTTT.

The V and J genes are TRBV4-1 and TRBJ1-1; maybe TRBD1 (5 bases). Per the germline V gene, CDR1 is MGHRA and CDR2 is YSYEKL. The ends were cut back, 6 bases at V and 1 base at J, with 9 bases in the middle. The CDR3 covers 13 residues. Here the CDR3 reads CASRTRENTEAFF. The DNA of the CDR3 is TGCGCCAGCAGAACCAGGGAGAACACTGAAGCTTTCTTT.

The gene calls are TRBV25-1 and TRBJ2-7; TRBD2 aligns across 12 bases. CDR3 size: 15 residues. After removal of 2 bases from V and 5 bases from J, the junction contained 4 bases not matched to a gene. Germline V gives CDR1 MGHDK, CDR2 SYGVNS. The CDR3: CASSEGASGGDEQYF. CDR3 bases: TGTGCCAGCAGTGAAGGGGCTAGCGGGGGGGACGAGCAGTACTTC.

The V call is TRBV2, the J call TRBJ2-4; D is uncertain. V was shortened by 5 bases and J by 1 base, with 12 bases between the two germline ends. The germline gives CDR1 SNHLY, CDR2 FYNNEI. The CDR3 is 15 amino acids. In DNA form, the CDR3 reads TGTGCCAGCAGTCCTTTCGACACTGCCAAAAACATTCAGTACTTC. Translated: CASSPFDTAKNIQYF.

This chain links TRBV30 with TRBJ2-7, with TRBD2 matching 9 bases. V lost 0 bases and J lost 4; bases outside the gene matches: 4. This CDR3 contains 14 residues. Germline-derived CDR1 and CDR2 are GTSNPN and SVGIG (reference sequence). CDR3 nucleotides: TGTGCCTGGAGTGTACTGCGGGGGGGGTACGAGCAGTACTTC. Residues: CAWSVLRGGYEQYF.

The V and J genes are TRBV5-1 and TRBJ2-3, with D maybe TRBD1 (6 bases). The CDR3 is 15 residues long. Germline-derived CDR1 and CDR2 are SGHRS and YFSETQ. Trimming stripped 4 bases from V and 0 bases from J, with 12 bases between. CDR3 coding DNA: TGCGCCAGCAGCCCCGGGGACACCAGCACAGATACGCAGTATTTT. Amino acids: CASSPGDTSTDTQYF.

This clone was recorded once. The chain recombines TRBV19 with TRBJ1-5; D is ambiguous. V lost 1 base and J lost 7, with 5 bases in between. The CDR3 runs 12 residues. Germline V gene lookup returns CDR1 LNHDA and CDR2 SQIVND (reference sequence). The CDR3 sequence is CASSIALQPQHF. Here the CDR3 DNA reads TGTGCCAGTAGTATAGCCTTACAGCCCCAGCATTTT.

This chain links TRBV30 with TRBJ2-5, with 10 bases lining up with TRBD1. The germline gives CDR1 GTSNPN, CDR2 SVGIG (reference sequence). The length of the CDR3 is 14 residues. With 3 bases clipped from V and 7 bases from J, the junction kept 8 bases outside the gene matches. The CDR3 reads CAWRNAGTGATQYF. CDR3 in DNA: TGTGCCTGGAGAAATGCCGGGACAGGGGCGACCCAGTACTTC.

The chain has TRBV6-2 or TRBV6-3 and TRBJ1-5, with 12 bases identical to TRBD1. CDR3 size: 15 residues. V was clipped by 2 bases and J by 7 bases; unmatched bases: 3. CDR1 and CDR2 (germline): MNHEY, SVGEGT. The DNA for the CDR3 is TGTGCCAGCAGTTACCCGGGACAGGGGGCCCAGCCCCAGCATTTT. It translates to CASSYPGQGAQPQHF.

The gene calls are TRBV6-1 and TRBJ1-2; D gene unclear. V lost 3 bases to trimming and J lost 12 bases, with 14 bases between them. The CDR3 totals 12 residues. Per germline, CDR1 MNHNS and CDR2 SASEGT. The CDR3 DNA sequence: TGTGCCAGCAGTGACAGGCGGGATCTTCACACCTTC. Residues: CASSDRRDLHTF.

The J gene is TRBJ2-3, the V gene TRBV6-5, with D possibly TRBD1 on 6 matching bases. Trimming left V 8 bases short and J 0 bases short, with 12 bases between. Germline V lookup: CDR1 MNHEY, CDR2 SVGAGI. CDR3 length: 14 amino acids. The CDR3 here is CASGQSYSTDTQYF. The CDR3 region has the DNA TGTGCCAGCGGACAGTCATATAGCACAGATACGCAGTATTTT.

V and J are TRBV6-5 and TRBJ1-6; maybe TRBD1 (6 bases). The germline gives CDR1 MNHEY, CDR2 SVGAGI. The germline V and J ends were trimmed by 10 bases and 10 bases, with 20 bases remaining between them. The CDR3 has 14 amino acids. The CDR3 nucleotides read TGTGCCATCAATGGGGGCGATGGTGTCTCACCCCTCCACTTT. Translated: CAINGGDGVSPLHF.

The chain employs TRBV7-3 and TRBJ1-4, with D unresolved. This CDR3 has 15 amino acids. Trimming removed 5 bases at V and 0 bases at J, with 10 bases between. Germline V gives CDR1 SGHTA, CDR2 FQGTGA. CDR3 bases: TGTGCCAGCAGCCTTACAGCCTCAACTAATGAAAAACTGTTTTTT. Protein product: CASSLTASTNEKLFF.

V is TRBV3-1 (or the pseudogene TRBV3-2) and J is TRBJ2-7, with D tentatively TRBD2 (6 bases). CDR3 length: 14 residues. Germline CDR1 reads LGHDT; CDR2 reads YNNKEL (reference sequence). The V end was cut by 4 bases, the J end by 9 bases, with 19 bases between. The CDR3 loop reads CASSLGRTTGGQYF. The CDR3 DNA is TGTGCCAGCAGCCTTGGACGGACAACCGGGGGGCAGTACTTC.

J is TRBJ2-7 and V is TRBV11-2, with TRBD1 matching over 9 bases. The germline CDR1 and CDR2 sequences are SGHAT and FQNNGV. The J segment lost 4 bases and the V segment lost 5 bases, leaving 12 bases of the junction unmatched. CDR3 length: 16 residues. The CDR3 here is CASSGWDRELTYEQYF. The CDR3 DNA follows: TGTGCCAGCAGCGGATGGGACAGGGAATTAACATACGAGCAGTACTTC.

V and J are TRBV12-3 or TRBV12-4 and TRBJ1-6; D uncertain. The CDR3 totals 12 residues. With 5 bases removed from V and 7 bases from J, the gap between germline ends came to 6 bases. CDR3 amino acids: CASSPSNSPLHF. The CDR3 DNA reads as TGTGCCAGCAGTCCTTCCAATTCACCCCTCCACTTT.

The chain links TRBV19 to TRBJ1-5; D ambiguous. Trimming left V 3 bases short and J 6 bases short, with 6 bases between. Germline CDR1 reads LNHDA; CDR2 reads SQIVND (reference sequence). This CDR3 region has 12 residues. The CDR3 coding sequence is TGTGCCAGTAGTATCGTGAGTCAGCCCCAGCATTTT. Protein: CASSIVSQPQHF.

The count of this clone is one. One junction end disagrees with the germline gene, perhaps due to a read error. Within the sample, other DNA sequences also encode this same CDR3. The V call is TRBV7-9, the J call TRBJ1-2, with no clear D. Germline V gene sequence: CDR1 SEHNR, CDR2 FQNEAQ (reference sequence). The CDR3 is 12 amino acids. CDR3 DNA sequence: TGTGCCAGCAGTTTAGGGCTCTATGGCTACACCTTC. This gives the protein CASSLGLYGYTF.

The CDR3 DNA follows: TGTGCCAGCAGTTACTCGCGGGACAGTGAAGCTTTCTTT. This codes for CASSYSRDSEAFF. The V and J genes are TRBV6-5 and TRBJ1-1; TRBD1 aligns across 7 bases. CDR3 length equals 13 residues. CDR1 and CDR2 (germline): MNHEY, SVGAGI. The junction had 2 bases not matched to a gene; V was cut back by 0 bases and J by 7 bases.

The chain couples TRBV18 to TRBJ1-1; D is possibly TRBD1 (5 bases). V lost 2 bases, J lost 1 base, and 11 bases lay in between. Germline CDR1 reads KGHSH; CDR2 reads LQKENI. The CDR3 has 15 amino acids. The CDR3 is CASSPNFRENTEAFF. The DNA of the CDR3 is TGTGCCAGCTCACCAAATTTCAGGGAGAACACTGAAGCTTTCTTT.

The chain recombines TRBV5-1 with TRBJ1-4; 7 bases align to TRBD1. Germline CDR1 SGHRS, CDR2 YFSETQ. After removal of 3 bases from V and 6 bases from J, the junction contained 8 bases not matched to a gene. The CDR3 is 15 residues long. The DNA for the CDR3 is TGCGCCAGCAGCTCGCGACAGGGTGGCGATGAAAAACTGTTTTTT. This sequence encodes CASSSRQGGDEKLFF.

The chain employs TRBV9 and TRBJ2-7; no definite D call. This CDR3 comprises 14 residues. The ends were cut back, 4 bases at V and 5 bases at J, with 16 bases in the middle. The V gene's germline CDR1 is SGDLS and CDR2 YYNGEE. CDR3 DNA: TGTGCCAGCAGCTCCTGGGCCACGGCCGACGAGCAGTACTTC. Its protein is CASSSWATADEQYF.

The rearrangement joins TRBV18 to TRBJ2-7; 7 nucleotides line up with TRBD1. The CDR3 extends over 16 amino acids. V trimming: 3 bases; J trimming: 3 bases; junction bases outside the gene matches: 11. Germline V gene lookup returns CDR1 KGHSH and CDR2 LQKENI. The CDR3 coding sequence is TGTGCCAGCTCACCGAGGAGGACAGGCGAATACTACGAGCAGTACTTC. It translates to CASSPRRTGEYYEQYF.

The gene calls are TRBV20-1 and TRBJ1-5, with a tentative D call TRBD1 (6 bases). Germline V lookup: CDR1 DFQATT, CDR2 SNEGSKA (reference sequence). Trimming left V 3 bases short and J 4 bases short, with 13 bases between. The CDR3 contains 14 residues. The DNA of the CDR3 is TGCAGTGCTAGTGAGGGGGGTCCTAATCAGCCCCAGCATTTT. Translation gives CSASEGGPNQPQHF.